Presented here are 18 T cell receptor beta chains from one specimen sequenced in a study of blood T cell repertoires in COVID-19 (dated by TCRdb to between 2020 and 2021). Libraries were constructed by the immunoSEQ multiplex PCR assay. TCRdb's version of the immuneACCESS table is confined to in-frame rearrangements and falls short of the full clone set. An unresolved V gene accounts for under half of the shortfall where checked; the remainder is of unknown origin. This sample comprises tens of thousands of clones, roughly 81% of them detected only once. Together, the top ten hold 5% to 6.5% of the sample. The sequencing input was peripheral blood. Receptor source: a woman aged 60-75 years with acute or convalescent COVID-19.

This sequence joins TRBV3-1 (or the pseudogene TRBV3-2) and TRBJ1-3; D remains unclear. V gave up 0 bases and J gave up 4 bases, with 10 bases separating them. The V gene's germline CDR1 is LGHDT and CDR2 YNNKEL (reference sequence). This CDR3 contains 15 residues. The CDR3 coding sequence is TGTGCCAGCAGCCAAGAAATCCGTTCGGGAAACACCATATATTTT. Its protein product is CASSQEIRSGNTIYF.

In this sample, this clone turned up a few times. V and J are TRBV5-1 and TRBJ2-5; 11 bases agree with TRBD1. The germline V gene has CDR1 SGHRS and CDR2 YFSETQ. This CDR3 has 16 residues. J was trimmed by 2 bases and V by 4 bases; bases with no gene match: 7. This chain's CDR3 is CASSPGQGGAQETQYF. CDR3 coding DNA: TGCGCCAGCAGCCCGGGACAGGGGGGGGCACAAGAGACCCAGTACTTC.

The chain couples TRBV9 to TRBJ2-5, with 8 nucleotides matching TRBD1. The CDR3 totals 15 residues. Germline-derived CDR1 and CDR2 are SGDLS and YYNGEE. V shed 0 bases and J 5 bases; nucleotides not matched to a gene: 6. The CDR3 here is CASSVAAGGKETQYF. The CDR3 region has the DNA TGTGCCAGCAGCGTAGCGGCAGGGGGCAAGGAGACCCAGTACTTC.

The V and J genes are TRBV24-1 and TRBJ2-7, with 9 bases fitting TRBD1. The CDR3 runs 15 residues. The V segment lost 4 bases and the J segment 3 bases; nucleotides outside the gene matches: 6. Germline V gene lookup returns CDR1 KGHDR and CDR2 SFDVKD. The CDR3 here is CATSEDRGGNYEQYF. CDR3 nucleotides: TGTGCCACCAGTGAGGACAGGGGAGGTAACTACGAGCAGTACTTC.

The chain employs TRBV20-1 and TRBJ1-4, with no clear D. The V end was cut by 3 bases, the J end by 13 bases, with 12 bases between. CDR3 length: 11 amino acids. Germline CDR1 reads DFQATT; CDR2 reads SNEGSKA (reference sequence). CDR3 nucleotides: TGCAGTGCTAGTATGAGCTACAGACTGTTTTTT. It codes for CSASMSYRLFF.

This clone was observed a single time. This chain links TRBV5-1 with TRBJ2-3; the match to TRBD1 covers 7 bases. The CDR3 runs to 16 residues. Losses at the gene ends were 5 bases for V and 3 bases for J; bases not matched to a gene: 12. Germline V gives CDR1 SGHRS, CDR2 YFSETQ. The CDR3 DNA reads TGCGCCAGCAGTCGTGATCGAGGGGGCGGGACAGATACGCAGTATTTT. Protein: CASSRDRGGGTDTQYF.

The chain couples TRBV9 to TRBJ2-7; D remains unclear. Trimming took 2 bases from V and 3 from J, leaving 21 bases between them. From germline, CDR1 is SGDLS and CDR2 YYNGEE. CDR3 length: 17 amino acids. The chain's CDR3 is CASSVRSSAVPGYEQYF. The CDR3 bases are TGTGCCAGCAGCGTGCGATCATCAGCCGTCCCGGGCTACGAGCAGTACTTC.

This chain connects TRBV7-6 to TRBJ2-7; a weak D match, TRBD2 (6 bases). From germline, CDR1 is SGHVS and CDR2 FNYEAQ. The CDR3 runs 14 residues. Trimming took off 5 bases at V and 3 bases at J, with 14 bases between the two ends. The CDR3 region has the DNA TGTGCCAGCAGCGCGGGACTTACAAACTACGAGCAGTACTTC. It translates to CASSAGLTNYEQYF. Full variable domain (remainder filled in from reference TRBV7-6 and TRBJ2-7): GAGVSQSPRYKVTKRGQDVALRCDPISGHVSLYWYRQALGQGPEFLTYFNYEAQQDKSGLPNDRFSAERPEGSISTLTIQRTEQRDSAMYRCASSAGLTNYEQYFGPGTRLTVT.

V gene TRBV6-1 combines with J gene TRBJ2-3; the match to TRBD1 covers 7 bases. The germline V gene has CDR1 MNHNS and CDR2 SASEGT. Unmatched junction bases numbered 10, after V lost 3 bases and J lost 4 bases. The CDR3 consists of 16 residues. This CDR3 is CASSESVTGASDTQYF. CDR3 coding DNA: TGTGCCAGCAGTGAGTCGGTCACAGGGGCGTCAGATACGCAGTATTTT.

This clone occurred a few times. V gene TRBV2 combines with J gene TRBJ1-5; D ambiguous. Germline CDR1 SNHLY, CDR2 FYNNEI. The germline V and J ends were trimmed by 4 bases and 4 bases, with 8 bases remaining between them. The CDR3 extends over 13 amino acids. The DNA for the CDR3 is TGTGCCAGCAGTGCCGGGATAAATCAGCCCCAGCATTTT. Its translation is CASSAGINQPQHF.

The CDR3 DNA reads TGTGCCTGGAGGGAAATCGGACAGTTCACCTTC. The encoded protein is CAWREIGQFTF. This chain links TRBV30 with TRBJ1-2, with a possible D match to TRBD1 (6 bases). The CDR3 is 11 amino acids. Germline CDR1 GTSNPN, CDR2 SVGIG (reference sequence). The V end was cut by 3 bases, the J end by 13 bases, with 15 bases between.

The CDR3 DNA reads TGTGCCAGCAGTTTAGGGACAGCAAATTCACCCCTCCACTTT. Amino acid sequence: CASSLGTANSPLHF. The chain recombines TRBV27 with TRBJ1-6, with 7 bases identical to TRBD1. V gave up 2 bases and J gave up 7 bases; unmatched junction bases: 2. The CDR3 is 14 amino acids. The germline V gene encodes CDR1 MNHEY and CDR2 SMNVEV (reference sequence).

The chain recombines TRBV5-1 with TRBJ1-1, with 10 bases fitting TRBD1. Germline V gene data show CDR1 as SGHRS and CDR2 as YFSETQ. Trimming at V came to 3 bases and at J to 4 bases, leaving 6 bases not matched to a gene. The CDR3 consists of 15 residues. CDR3 DNA sequence: TGCGCCAGCAGCTATGACAGGGGGCGAAGCACTGAAGCTTTCTTT. Translation: CASSYDRGRSTEAFF.

The rearrangement uses TRBV3-1 (or the pseudogene TRBV3-2) and TRBJ2-3; 12 nucleotides line up with TRBD2. The CDR3 is 17 residues long. V shed 0 bases and J 8 bases; nucleotides not matched to a gene: 9. Germline CDR1 is LGHDT and CDR2 is YNNKEL (reference sequence). In DNA, the CDR3 is TGTGCCAGCAGCCAAGATAAGACTAGCGGGAGTGTGGGTACGCAGTATTTT. Translated: CASSQDKTSGSVGTQYF.

The V and J genes are TRBV4-2 and TRBJ2-7; 8 nucleotides match TRBD1. Germline lookup yields CDR1 LGHNA and CDR2 YNFKEQ. J lost 6 bases, V lost 1 base, and 8 bases had no gene match. The CDR3 runs 15 residues. The DNA for the CDR3 is TGTGCCAGCAGCCAAGCCGGACAGGGTTTAAGCGAGCAGTACTTC. It specifies CASSQAGQGLSEQYF.

V is TRBV6-1 and J is TRBJ2-5, with 10 bases fitting TRBD2. CDR3 length equals 18 residues. Germline trimming cut 0 bases from V and 2 bases from J; bases unmatched to any gene: 9. Germline lookup yields CDR1 MNHNS and CDR2 SASEGT. As DNA, the CDR3 is TGTGCCAGCAGTGAAGCGTTACCGGGACTAGCGCTTCAAGAGACCCAGTACTTC. Translated: CASSEALPGLALQETQYF.

This chain joins TRBV7-3 and TRBJ2-5; weak D call: TRBD2 (7 bases). CDR3 length equals 14 residues. CDR1 is SGHTA and CDR2 is FQGTGA in the germline V gene. V shed 5 bases and J shed 1 base, with 11 bases lying between them. The CDR3 DNA reads as TGTGCCAGCAGCCTTCGGGGGGCCCAAGAGACCCAGTACTTC. This encodes CASSLRGAQETQYF. Looking up the rest from reference TRBV7-3 and TRBJ2-5 gives the full variable domain: GAGVSQTPSNKVTEKGKYVELRCDPISGHTALYWYRQSLGQGPEFLIYFQGTGAADDSGLPNDRFFAVRPEGSVSTLKIQRTERGDSAVYLCASSLRGAQETQYFGPGTRLLVL.

V usage is TRBV5-1 and J usage is TRBJ2-7; TRBD1 might be the D (6 bases). The V gene lost 1 base and the J gene lost 3 bases, with 17 bases spanning the gap. Germline CDR1 and CDR2: SGHRS and YFSETQ. The CDR3 has 16 residues. The CDR3 here is CASSLFARGNVYEQYF. DNA of the CDR3: TGCGCCAGCAGCTTGTTTGCCAGGGGTAATGTCTACGAGCAGTACTTC.